Listed here are 24 T cell receptor beta chains from one sample, sequenced in a study of blood T cell repertoires in COVID-19. The repertoire was sequenced with immunoSEQ multiplex PCR; TCRdb's copy has only in-frame clones and lacks some. The table records under 130,000 clones, more than 70% of them present only once. Sequenced sample: peripheral blood. The receptors originated from a woman in her sixties or seventies with acute or convalescent COVID-19.

V is TRBV7-2 and J is TRBJ1-4; D may be TRBD1 (5 bases). From germline, CDR1 is SGHTA and CDR2 FQGNSA. Trimming removed 4 bases from V and 8 bases from J, with 14 bases in between. This CDR3 region has 14 residues. As DNA, the CDR3 is TGTGCCAGCAGCTCCTCAGGGCCAGTCGAAAAACTGTTTTTT. Translating gives CASSSSGPVEKLFF.

The chain links TRBV19 to TRBJ2-2; 11 bases are shared with TRBD1. Germline assignment: CDR1 LNHDA and CDR2 SQIVND (reference sequence). The CDR3 contains 17 residues. Trimming at V came to 7 bases and at J to 4 bases, leaving 11 bases not matched to a gene. The CDR3 nucleotides are TGTGCCAGTACAGGGGGACAGGGGGGTGTGATCACCGGGGAGCTGTTTTTT. It specifies CASTGGQGGVITGELFF. The whole variable domain, filled in from reference TRBV19 and TRBJ2-2, reads DGGITQSPKYLFRKEGQNVTLSCEQNLNHDAMYWYRQDPGQGLRLIYYSQIVNDFQKGDIAEGYSVSREKKESFPLTVTSAQKNPTAFYLCASTGGQGGVITGELFFGEGSRLTVL.

The rearrangement joins TRBV7-3 to TRBJ2-2, with D unresolved. V dropped 5 bases and J dropped 1 base, with 14 bases sitting between them. The CDR3 length is 16 residues. CDR1 is SGHTA, CDR2 FQGTGA, per germline. The CDR3 loop is CASSTSRAGNTGELFF. CDR3 nucleotides: TGTGCCAGCAGCACCTCCCGAGCAGGGAACACCGGGGAGCTGTTTTTT.

This clone was seen just once. This chain uses TRBV7-9 with TRBJ2-3, with D perhaps TRBD2 (6 bases). The CDR3 covers 14 residues. CDR1 is SEHNR, CDR2 FQNEAQ, per germline (reference sequence). Trimming removed 5 bases at V and 2 bases at J, with 11 bases between. The CDR3 reads CASSRGLITDTQYF. CDR3 bases: TGTGCCAGCAGCCGGGGACTTATCACAGATACGCAGTATTTT.

The chain links TRBV15 to TRBJ1-5; D unresolved. V was clipped by 3 bases and J by 5 bases, with 11 bases between them. Germline CDR1 is LNHNV and CDR2 is YYDKDF (reference sequence). This CDR3 has 14 residues. The CDR3 spells CATSSGGGYQPQHF. CDR3 bases: TGTGCCACCAGCAGTGGTGGAGGGTATCAGCCCCAGCATTTT.

V is TRBV19 and J is TRBJ1-6; no reliable D call. CDR1 is LNHDA, CDR2 SQIVND, per germline (reference sequence). Trimming shortened V by 8 bases and J by 10 bases, and 21 bases separated the two germline ends. This CDR3 comprises 15 residues. The CDR3 sequence is CASSKDPGSMSPLHF. The CDR3 DNA reads as TGTGCCAGTTCTAAGGACCCCGGGAGTATGTCACCCCTCCACTTT.

This chain connects TRBV7-9 to TRBJ2-3; 8 bases agree with TRBD2. There are 14 residues in the CDR3. V lost 2 bases and J lost 4; bases outside the gene matches: 2. Germline V lookup: CDR1 SEHNR, CDR2 FQNEAQ (reference sequence). CDR3 bases: TGTGCCAGCAGCTTAAGCGGGAGCCCAGATACGCAGTATTTT. This sequence encodes CASSLSGSPDTQYF.

The rearrangement uses TRBV30 and TRBJ2-1; D unclear. Germline values: CDR1 GTSNPN, CDR2 SVGIG (reference sequence). The V end lost 3 bases, the J end lost 0 bases, and 15 bases lay between the germline ends. This CDR3 spans 16 amino acids. CDR3 nucleotides: TGTGCCTGGAGCCACAGCAGGCGTAGCTCCTACAATGAGCAGTTCTTC. Translation gives CAWSHSRRSSYNEQFF.

V is TRBV4-1 and J is TRBJ1-2; D may be TRBD1 (6 bases). Trimming shortened V by 4 bases and J by 3 bases, and 18 bases separated the two germline ends. The CDR3 contains 16 residues. Per the germline V gene, CDR1 is MGHRA and CDR2 is YSYEKL. The CDR3: CASSLPQGARHYGYTF. Here the CDR3 DNA reads TGCGCCAGCAGCCTCCCACAGGGAGCGCGACACTATGGCTACACCTTC.

The CDR3 DNA sequence: TGCGCCAGCAGCCTCCGATCGGGGGAGACCTATAATTCACCCCTCCACTTT. Protein: CASSLRSGETYNSPLHF. The chain combines TRBV4-1 with TRBJ1-6; the D gene is possibly TRBD1 (5 bases). This CDR3 contains 17 residues. Germline-derived CDR1 and CDR2 are MGHRA and YSYEKL. Trimming shortened V by 4 bases and J by 2 bases, and 15 bases separated the two germline ends.

The gene calls are TRBV15 and TRBJ2-4; TRBD2 might be the D (5 bases). CDR3 length: 14 residues. Trimming pared 4 bases from V and 6 bases from J, leaving 13 bases between. CDR1 and CDR2 from the germline V gene are LNHNV and YYDKDF (reference sequence). CDR3 residues: CATSTRTLRNIQYF. Written as DNA, the CDR3 is TGTGCCACCAGCACGCGGACTCTAAGAAACATTCAGTACTTC.

J is TRBJ1-1 and V is TRBV7-3; weak D call: TRBD1 (6 bases). This CDR3 is built from 14 residues. Germline CDR1 SGHTA, CDR2 FQGTGA. Between the trimmed V and J ends, which lost 6 bases and 4 bases, there was a span of 15 bases. DNA for the CDR3: TGTGCCAGCAGTCAGTACCTGGGGGCCACTGAAGCTTTCTTT. Translation: CASSQYLGATEAFF.

V usage is TRBV2 and J usage is TRBJ1-2; possibly TRBD1 for D (6 bases). This CDR3 region has 17 residues. With 1 base removed from V and 8 bases from J, the gap between germline ends came to 23 bases. Germline values: CDR1 SNHLY, CDR2 FYNNEI. CDR3 sequence: CASSEGPLLTAQGGYTF. The CDR3 DNA reads as TGTGCCAGCAGTGAAGGCCCCCTATTGACAGCACAGGGCGGCTACACCTTC.

The V and J genes are TRBV7-9 and TRBJ2-2; 10 bases are shared with TRBD2. Germline assignment: CDR1 SEHNR and CDR2 FQNEAQ (reference sequence). This CDR3 spans 16 amino acids. The junction had 10 bases not matched to a gene; V was cut back by 7 bases and J by 5 bases. The CDR3 here is CASTYSSGRTTGELFF. CDR3 bases: TGTGCCAGCACCTATTCTAGCGGGAGAACGACCGGGGAGCTGTTTTTT.

This rearrangement joins TRBV10-3 to TRBJ1-5; weak D call: TRBD1 (6 bases). The CDR3 is 14 residues long. V was clipped by 3 bases and J by 3 bases, with 9 bases between them. Germline V gene sequence: CDR1 ENHRY, CDR2 SYGVKD. The CDR3 DNA reads TGTGCCATCAGTGAACAGGGTCCCAATCAGCCCCAGCATTTT. Translation: CAISEQGPNQPQHF.

The CDR3 nucleotides are TGTGCCAGCAGCCTACAATTTACCCTCCCGGGACAGTCGAGCTCCTACGAGCAGTACTTC. This encodes CASSLQFTLPGQSSSYEQYF. The chain has TRBV28 and TRBJ2-7; 7 nucleotides line up with TRBD1. Per the germline V gene, CDR1 is MDHEN and CDR2 is SYDVKM. The J segment lost 0 bases and the V segment lost 6 bases, leaving 23 bases of the junction unmatched. CDR3 length equals 20 residues.

The chain joins TRBV6-1 to TRBJ1-4; 8 positions match TRBD1. V dropped 0 bases and J dropped 11; count of bases not matched to a gene: 8. The CDR3 covers 15 residues. Per germline, CDR1 MNHNS and CDR2 SASEGT. CDR3 coding DNA: TGTGCCAGCAGTGAAGCAGGACAGGGCGTTTTGAAACTGTTTTTT. It is translated as CASSEAGQGVLKLFF.

This clone was picked up one time. This chain connects TRBV7-2 to TRBJ2-7, with 7 bases fitting TRBD2. V gave up 4 bases and J gave up 1 base; unmatched junction bases: 1. The CDR3 is 13 amino acids. Per germline, CDR1 SGHTA and CDR2 FQGNSA. CDR3 nucleotides: TGTGCCAGCAGCTACGGGGGGTCCTACGAGCAGTACTTC. It yields the protein CASSYGGSYEQYF.

This clone was picked up one time. The chain links TRBV10-1 to TRBJ1-1, with a tentative D call TRBD1 (5 bases). CDR3 length: 14 residues. Trimming removed 3 bases at V and 0 bases at J, with 8 bases between. CDR1 and CDR2 (germline): WNHNN, SYGVQD (reference sequence). The CDR3: CASSDGGMNTEAFF. The CDR3 coding sequence is TGCGCCAGCAGTGACGGGGGGATGAACACTGAAGCTTTCTTT.

The chain uses TRBV19 and TRBJ2-1; D is unresolved. Trimming left V 3 bases short and J 0 bases short, with 6 bases between. Germline V gene data show CDR1 as LNHDA and CDR2 as SQIVND (reference sequence). CDR3 length equals 14 residues. CDR3 in DNA: TGTGCCAGTAGTATGTTACTCTCCTACAATGAGCAGTTCTTC. Translated: CASSMLLSYNEQFF.

The gene calls are TRBV30 and TRBJ2-6; 7 nucleotides align to TRBD1. Germline-derived CDR1 and CDR2 are GTSNPN and SVGIG (reference sequence). CDR3 size: 13 residues. After removal of 3 bases from V and 7 bases from J, the junction contained 3 bases not matched to a gene. CDR3 residues: CAWRRGRANVLTF. The DNA of the CDR3 is TGTGCCTGGAGAAGGGGGCGAGCCAACGTCCTGACTTTC.

The chain carries TRBV12-3 or TRBV12-4 and TRBJ1-1; D is perhaps TRBD1 (5 bases). Trimming stripped 3 bases from V and 4 bases from J, with 9 bases between. The CDR3 totals 13 residues. The CDR3 protein is CASSFVGGTEAFF. The DNA for the CDR3 is TGTGCCAGCAGTTTCGTGGGGGGCACTGAAGCTTTCTTT.

The rearrangement uses TRBV27 and TRBJ1-6; maybe TRBD1 (6 bases). CDR1 and CDR2 (germline): MNHEY, SMNVEV (reference sequence). The ends were cut back, 2 bases at V and 2 bases at J, with 22 bases in the middle. The CDR3 is 20 amino acids. The DNA for the CDR3 is TGTGCCAGCAGTTTAATCGGGACGGACTTACAGGGAACCTATAATTCACCCCTCCACTTT. This codes for CASSLIGTDLQGTYNSPLHF.

The V and J genes are TRBV28 and TRBJ2-1; 8 bases agree with TRBD2. The ends lost 3 bases at V and 10 bases at J; junction bases unmatched: 14. Germline V CDR1 and CDR2: MDHEN, SYDVKM. The length of the CDR3 is 16 residues. DNA for the CDR3: TGTGCCAGCAGTTTGCCCCCGACTAGCGCCCGCCGGGAGCAGTTCTTC. This translates into CASSLPPTSARREQFF. Full variable domain (outside the CDR3, taken from reference TRBV28 and TRBJ2-1): DVKVTQSSRYLVKRTGEKVFLECVQDMDHENMFWYRQDPGLGLRLIYFSYDVKMKEKGDIPEGYSVSREKKERFSLILESASTNQTSMYLCASSLPPTSARREQFFGPGTRLTVL.